Here is one TCR beta chain with its context. The antigen remains undetermined. The CDR3 totals 12 residues. Trimming cost V 2 bases and J 3 bases, with 5 bases left between them. CDR1 is WNHNN and CDR2 is SYGVQD in the germline V gene (reference sequence). This entry is derived from a study of cytomegalovirus exposure and HLA in healthy donors. Points from the study as a whole: Reportedly, a later analysis found an Asian-associated ancestry cluster had fewer N-insertions than the approximately 670-donor mean. Productive rates of about 87% or about 30% were seen for most TCR beta V segments in an earlier analysis.

Vbeta (60) and Jbeta (13) primers were used in the PCR. Measured with immunoSEQ multiplex PCR; TCRdb has only the in-frame clones, and not every one. This sample yields around 220,000 clones, of which 70% to 85% are seen a single time; about 0.2% belongs to the top ten. The chain combines TRBV10-1 with TRBJ2-7; D not resolved. Sequenced: PBMCs. The sequence derives from a girl aged 2-10 years in good health and CMV-seronegative. In DNA, the CDR3 is TGCGCCAGCAGTGAGGGCCGCTACGAGCAGTACTTC. It is translated as CASSEGRYEQYF.